What follows is one T cell receptor beta chain and its context. Its specific antigen is unknown. Per-nucleotide qualities are absent, and no much larger clonotype sits a single base away. Repertoires were sampled multiple times during chemoradiotherapy, which allowed clonal expansion in the tumor microenvironment to be followed. The source of the sample is a study of chemoradiotherapy in HPV16-positive cancers (dated by TCRdb to between 2021 and 2024). At the level of the whole study: Functional T-cell assays on cells from a couple of HPV16-positive patients defined candidate HPV-specific T-cell clones and common TCR motifs. The candidate HPV-specific TCRs and motifs were then tracked in TCR repertoires from 86 patients with HPV-related cancers. The study asked whether T-cell immunity to the HPV oncoproteins E6 and E7 changes during chemoradiotherapy and whether this immunity affects survival. Points the paper makes about the study in general: Expansion of candidate HPV-specific clones and E7-related TCR motifs was observed in the tumor microenvironment during treatment, whereas no such expansion was observed for non-HPV-specific T cells. The functional definition of HPV-specific T cells came from only a couple of HPV16-positive patients, and the survival association was reported for HPV16-positive patients. Improved recurrence-free survival in HPV16-positive patients was associated with expansion of HPV-responsive T cells during chemoradiotherapy.

Libraries were built with the immunoSEQ multiplex PCR assay. Here the immuneACCESS table is served through TCRdb, limited to in-frame sequences with V and J called. Missing clones are a known gap in these copies; in checked studies unresolved V genes cover under half, and the rest lacks a known reason. The sample contains fewer than 70,000 clones, around 90% of them found a single time. The ten largest clones capture approximately 3.5% of the sample. Including the terminal cysteine and phenylalanine, the CDR3 comprises 14 residues. This entry keeps only the CDR3 DNA: 42 bases, framed from base 1. V is clipped by 5 bases and J by 0 bases, and the sequence between their germline boundaries is 8 bases long. For CDR1 and CDR2, the germline V gene (reference sequence) lists SEHNR and FQNEAQ.

The source was blood, collected from a patient who underwent chemoradiotherapy. The receptor was isolated from a human donor with HPV-associated anogenital cancer. The chain joins TRBV7-9 to TRBJ2-1; the D gene identity is not certain. Here is the DNA: TGTGCCAGCAGCGTCTGGGGCTCCTACAATGAGCAGTTCTTC. Its product reads: CASSVWGSYNEQFF.